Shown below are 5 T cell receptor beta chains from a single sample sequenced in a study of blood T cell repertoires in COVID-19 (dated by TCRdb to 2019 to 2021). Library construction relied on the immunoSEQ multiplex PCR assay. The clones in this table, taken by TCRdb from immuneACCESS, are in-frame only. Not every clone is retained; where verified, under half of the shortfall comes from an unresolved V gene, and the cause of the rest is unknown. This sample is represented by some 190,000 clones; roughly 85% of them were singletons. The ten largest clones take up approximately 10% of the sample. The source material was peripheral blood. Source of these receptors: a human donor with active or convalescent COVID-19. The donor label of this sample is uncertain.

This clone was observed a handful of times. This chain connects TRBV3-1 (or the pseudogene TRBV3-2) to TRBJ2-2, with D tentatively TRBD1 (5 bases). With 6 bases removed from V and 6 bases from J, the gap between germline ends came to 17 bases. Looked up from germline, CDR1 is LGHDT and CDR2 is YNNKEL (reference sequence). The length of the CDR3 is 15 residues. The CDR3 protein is CASSPEGIGAGELFF. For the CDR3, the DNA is TGTGCCAGCAGTCCTGAAGGCATAGGGGCCGGGGAGCTGTTTTTT.

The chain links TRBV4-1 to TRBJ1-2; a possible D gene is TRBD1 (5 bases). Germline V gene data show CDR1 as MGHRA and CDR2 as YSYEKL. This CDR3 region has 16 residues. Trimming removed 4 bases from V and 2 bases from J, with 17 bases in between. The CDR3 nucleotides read TGCGCCAGCAGCCTCCCCTCAACGACAGCCAACTATGGCTACACCTTC. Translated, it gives CASSLPSTTANYGYTF.

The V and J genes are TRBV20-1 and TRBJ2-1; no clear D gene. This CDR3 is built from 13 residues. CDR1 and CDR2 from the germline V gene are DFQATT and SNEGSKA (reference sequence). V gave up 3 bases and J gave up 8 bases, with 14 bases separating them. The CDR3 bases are TGCAGTGCTAGTGTCGGTGCTCTCCATGAGCAGTTCTTC. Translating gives CSASVGALHEQFF.

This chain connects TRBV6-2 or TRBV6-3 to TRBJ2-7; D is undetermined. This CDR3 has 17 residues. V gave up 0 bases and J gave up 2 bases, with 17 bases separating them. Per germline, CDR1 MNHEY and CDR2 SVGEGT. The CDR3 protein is CASSYSRKDLNAYEQYF. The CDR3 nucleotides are TGTGCCAGCAGTTACTCGAGAAAAGATTTAAATGCCTACGAGCAGTACTTC.

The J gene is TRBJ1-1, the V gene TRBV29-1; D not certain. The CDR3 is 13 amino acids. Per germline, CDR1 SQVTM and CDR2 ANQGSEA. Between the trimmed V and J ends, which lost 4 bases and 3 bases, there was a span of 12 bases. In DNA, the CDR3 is TGCAGCGTTGTTCCGGGAGGGCACACTGAAGCTTTCTTT. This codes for CSVVPGGHTEAFF.